Following are 30 T cell receptor beta chains from one sample sequenced in a study of blood T cell repertoires in COVID-19. Sequencing was performed with immunoSEQ multiplex PCR; in TCRdb, only in-frame clones are kept and a portion is missing. The sample has about 70,000 clones, 70% to 85% seen once. The sample was peripheral blood. These receptors were collected from a woman aged 60-75 years with acute or convalescent COVID-19.

The chain uses TRBV18 and TRBJ2-5, with D unresolved. This CDR3 has 13 residues. Between the trimmed V and J ends, which lost 3 bases and 4 bases, there was a span of 9 bases. Germline V gene sequence: CDR1 KGHSH, CDR2 LQKENI. The CDR3 sequence is CASSPRSTETQYF. Written as DNA, the CDR3 is TGTGCCAGCTCACCCAGGTCCACAGAGACCCAGTACTTC.

The V call is TRBV13, the J call TRBJ2-7; unclear D gene. This CDR3 spans 13 amino acids. The V and J ends lost 0 bases and 2 bases respectively, with 5 bases between them. Germline V CDR1 and CDR2: PRHDT, FYEKMQ (reference sequence). Here the CDR3 reads CASSLGRAYEQYF. CDR3 in DNA: TGTGCCAGCAGCTTAGGACGGGCCTACGAGCAGTACTTC.

J is TRBJ2-5 and V is TRBV13; the match to TRBD1 covers 7 bases. Germline-derived CDR1 and CDR2 are PRHDT and FYEKMQ (reference sequence). CDR3 length equals 17 residues. V shed 5 bases, J shed 1 base, and the junction held 13 bases outside the gene matches. The CDR3 region has the DNA TGTGCCAGCAGCCCCGAAGTGGGGACAGCCTCCCAAGAGACCCAGTACTTC. Its protein is CASSPEVGTASQETQYF.

The chain employs TRBV2 and TRBJ1-1; no firm D call. V was cut by 2 bases and J by 6 bases, with 16 bases left in between. CDR3 length equals 15 residues. The V gene's germline CDR1 is SNHLY and CDR2 FYNNEI. The chain's CDR3 is CASSEYGRQGSEAFF. CDR3 in DNA: TGTGCCAGCAGTGAATACGGCAGGCAAGGCTCTGAAGCTTTCTTT.

The chain carries TRBV27 and TRBJ2-1, with 9 positions matching TRBD2. This CDR3 is built from 16 residues. V was clipped by 3 bases and J by 0 bases; unmatched bases: 3. Germline V gene lookup returns CDR1 MNHEY and CDR2 SMNVEV (reference sequence). CDR3 bases: TGTGCCAGCAGTTTCGGCGGGAGGGGCTCCTACAATGAGCAGTTCTTC. Its translation is CASSFGGRGSYNEQFF.

The chain has TRBV19 and TRBJ2-7; D might be TRBD2 (5 bases). Germline assignment: CDR1 LNHDA and CDR2 SQIVND (reference sequence). The CDR3 runs 12 residues. With 5 bases removed from V and 2 bases from J, the gap between germline ends came to 7 bases. In DNA, the CDR3 is TGTGCCAGTAGTCCCGGGGCCTACGAGCAGTACTTC. Residues: CASSPGAYEQYF.

This clone was detected a few times. The V gene is TRBV15, the J gene TRBJ1-2, with TRBD1 matching over 7 bases. Unmatched junction bases numbered 24, after V lost 5 bases and J lost 3 bases. Germline V gives CDR1 LNHNV, CDR2 YYDKDF (reference sequence). This CDR3 is built from 20 residues. The CDR3 spells CATSGPKRGQNRGLDYGYTF. DNA of the CDR3: TGTGCCACCAGCGGACCGAAAAGGGGACAGAACAGGGGCCTCGACTATGGCTACACCTTC.

The genes are TRBV5-1 and TRBJ2-5, with 10 bases fitting TRBD2. Trimming removed 1 base from V and 5 bases from J; junction bases left unmatched: 11. CDR3 length equals 17 residues. The germline V gene has CDR1 SGHRS and CDR2 YFSETQ. In nucleotides, the CDR3 is TGCGCCAGCAGCTTGATGGCTAGCGGGGGCCTTGGGGAGACCCAGTACTTC. Translating it yields CASSLMASGGLGETQYF. Variable domain in full (rest from reference TRBV5-1 and TRBJ2-5): KAGVTQTPRYLIKTRGQQVTLSCSPISGHRSVSWYQQTPGQGLQFLFEYFSETQRNKGNFPGRFSGRQFSNSRSEMNVSTLELGDSALYLCASSLMASGGLGETQYFGPGTRLLVL.

The chain joins TRBV7-2 to TRBJ1-1; no reliable D call. This CDR3 contains 14 residues. The germline V and J ends were trimmed by 0 bases and 4 bases, with 9 bases remaining between them. Germline loops: CDR1 SGHTA, CDR2 FQGNSA. The CDR3 is CASSLAVPGTEAFF. CDR3 nucleotide sequence: TGTGCCAGCAGCTTAGCGGTTCCCGGCACTGAAGCTTTCTTT.

This clone was observed at least ten times. The chain is built from TRBV2 and TRBJ2-5, with a weak D call TRBD2 (5 bases). Germline V gene data show CDR1 as SNHLY and CDR2 as FYNNEI. Trimming took off 3 bases at V and 9 bases at J, with 14 bases between the two ends. The CDR3 length is 13 residues. CDR3 DNA sequence: TGTGCCAGCAGTGAGACTATATCCTTGGCCCAGTACTTC. Translating it yields CASSETISLAQYF.

This clone was observed a few times. The chain recombines TRBV6-2 or TRBV6-3 with TRBJ2-5, with TRBD2 matching over 7 bases. Unmatched junction bases numbered 8, after V lost 2 bases and J lost 5 bases. The CDR3 consists of 15 residues. The germline CDR1 and CDR2 sequences are MNHEY and SVGEGT. The CDR3 DNA is TGTGCCAGCAGTTACCCCCGTCGGGGGGTTGAGACCCAGTACTTC. Translation gives CASSYPRRGVETQYF.

This chain uses TRBV7-3 with TRBJ1-2, with D tentatively TRBD1 (6 bases). The germline V gene encodes CDR1 SGHTA and CDR2 FQGTGA. The CDR3 has 13 residues. Trimming stripped 2 bases from V and 3 bases from J, with 7 bases between. The CDR3 spells CASSLSGDYGYTF. DNA for the CDR3: TGTGCCAGCAGCTTATCAGGGGACTATGGCTACACCTTC.

The V call is TRBV5-5, the J call TRBJ1-4; D remains ambiguous. CDR3 size: 18 residues. V was cut by 1 base and J by 1 base, with 17 bases left in between. Germline CDR1 is SGHKS and CDR2 is YYEKEE (reference sequence). The chain's CDR3 is CASSLTVWLPQTNEKLFF. The CDR3 bases are TGTGCCAGCAGCTTGACAGTCTGGCTACCACAAACTAATGAAAAACTGTTTTTT.

The chain uses TRBV5-5 and TRBJ2-7, with 15 bases identical to TRBD2. The CDR3 length is 17 residues. The V segment lost 2 bases and the J segment 0 bases; nucleotides outside the gene matches: 3. Germline CDR1 reads SGHKS; CDR2 reads YYEKEE (reference sequence). CDR3 protein: CASSLGLAGGLSYEQYF. The CDR3 DNA reads as TGTGCCAGCAGCTTAGGACTAGCGGGGGGGCTCTCCTACGAGCAGTACTTC.

The chain carries TRBV7-2 and TRBJ2-7, with D unclear. The CDR3 loop spans 14 amino acids. CDR1 and CDR2 (germline): SGHTA, FQGNSA. Trimming pared 1 base from V and 2 bases from J, leaving 9 bases between. In DNA, the CDR3 is TGTGCCAGCAGCTTAGTCACAGAGCCCTACGAGCAGTACTTC. Its translation is CASSLVTEPYEQYF.

The count of this clone is one. The chain uses TRBV6-5 and TRBJ2-1; 8 bases match TRBD2. The CDR3 covers 14 residues. Unmatched junction bases numbered 4, after V lost 2 bases and J lost 7 bases. Germline lookup yields CDR1 MNHEY and CDR2 SVGAGI. The DNA for the CDR3 is TGTGCCAGCAGTTACCTCGGGGGGGTAAATGAGCAGTTCTTC. Protein: CASSYLGGVNEQFF.

The rearrangement joins TRBV5-4 to TRBJ2-5; the match to TRBD2 covers 7 bases. The germline V gene has CDR1 SGHNT and CDR2 YYREEE (reference sequence). The CDR3 covers 16 residues. V lost 4 bases and J lost 4; bases outside the gene matches: 13. The CDR3, as DNA: TGTGCCAGCAGCCTGTCCGGGACTACTCGCTCAGAGACCCAGTACTTC. It is translated as CASSLSGTTRSETQYF.

The V and J genes are TRBV5-6 and TRBJ1-2; possible D gene TRBD1, 6 bases. This CDR3 comprises 18 residues. V lost 2 bases and J 6 bases, leaving 26 bases between the germline ends. Per germline, CDR1 SGHDT and CDR2 YYEEEE. The CDR3 protein is CASSFFDVDRLATDGYTF. In nucleotides, the CDR3 is TGTGCCAGCAGCTTTTTCGACGTGGACAGATTGGCAACGGATGGCTACACCTTC.

This chain links TRBV11-3 with TRBJ2-3; 9 bases agree with TRBD1. V lost 1 base and J lost 2; bases outside the gene matches: 10. CDR3 size: 18 residues. Looked up from germline, CDR1 is SGHNT and CDR2 is YENEEA. The CDR3, as DNA: TGTGCCAGCAGCTTAGTCCCTTGGGACAGGGCCGCCACAGATACGCAGTATTTT. Encoded protein: CASSLVPWDRAATDTQYF.

This chain links TRBV18 with TRBJ2-5, with a weak D call TRBD1 (6 bases). V shed 4 bases and J shed 1 base, with 7 bases lying between them. Per the germline V gene, CDR1 is KGHSH and CDR2 is LQKENI. The CDR3 totals 13 residues. In DNA form, the CDR3 reads TGTGCCAGCTCACGGGACATCCAAGAGACCCAGTACTTC. The encoded protein is CASSRDIQETQYF.

The chain couples TRBV9 to TRBJ2-3, with 9 bases that match TRBD2. V trimming: 3 bases; J trimming: 4 bases; junction bases outside the gene matches: 15. The CDR3 loop spans 18 amino acids. In germline, CDR1 is SGDLS, CDR2 YYNGEE. The CDR3 coding sequence is TGTGCCAGCAGCGAACTCCTTGCCGGGACTAGCAGCCCAGATACGCAGTATTTT. Its protein is CASSELLAGTSSPDTQYF.

The chain carries TRBV3-1 (or the pseudogene TRBV3-2) and TRBJ2-7; 10 bases agree with TRBD2. The V segment lost 6 bases and the J segment 6 bases; nucleotides outside the gene matches: 8. The germline V gene has CDR1 LGHDT and CDR2 YNNKEL (reference sequence). The CDR3 spans 14 residues. CDR3 amino acids: CASRKAGGLSEQYF. The CDR3 nucleotides read TGTGCCAGCAGAAAAGCGGGGGGGCTTAGCGAGCAGTACTTC.

The chain combines TRBV4-1 with TRBJ2-7; 10 bases are shared with TRBD1. Germline values: CDR1 MGHRA, CDR2 YSYEKL. Trimming at V came to 0 bases and at J to 3 bases, leaving 11 bases not matched to a gene. The CDR3 runs to 18 residues. CDR3 amino acids: CASSQDRLRGTGVYEQYF. In DNA, the CDR3 is TGCGCCAGCAGCCAAGATCGGCTTCGCGGGACAGGGGTCTACGAGCAGTACTTC.

In DNA form, the CDR3 reads TGTGCCAGCAAGTCTTGGACAGGGGCGACCAATCAGCCCCAGCATTTT. Amino acid sequence: CASKSWTGATNQPQHF. The V call is TRBV27, the J call TRBJ1-5; 9 positions agree with TRBD1. The CDR3 is 16 amino acids. After removal of 7 bases from V and 3 bases from J, the junction contained 10 bases not matched to a gene. Per germline, CDR1 MNHEY and CDR2 SMNVEV (reference sequence).

J is TRBJ2-2 and V is TRBV30, with 8 bases that match TRBD1. Germline CDR1 is GTSNPN and CDR2 is SVGIG (reference sequence). CDR3 length equals 14 residues. The V gene end was trimmed by 5 bases and the J gene end by 1 base; junction bases not matched to a gene: 3. The DNA of the CDR3 is TGTGCCTGGCGAGGGACAGGGAACACCGGGGAGCTGTTTTTT. Translated: CAWRGTGNTGELFF.

The chain carries TRBV18 and TRBJ1-5; 8 bases fit TRBD1. The ends lost 2 bases at V and 5 bases at J; junction bases unmatched: 17. The CDR3 covers 19 residues. From germline, CDR1 is KGHSH and CDR2 LQKENI. The CDR3: CASSPAKYLRTGMDQPQHF. The CDR3 nucleotides are TGTGCCAGCTCACCAGCTAAGTATTTAAGGACAGGGATGGATCAGCCCCAGCATTTT.

The chain links TRBV19 to TRBJ2-7; 11 bases are a match to TRBD1. This CDR3 comprises 15 residues. Germline assignment: CDR1 LNHDA and CDR2 SQIVND (reference sequence). Losses at the gene ends were 4 bases for V and 10 bases for J; bases not matched to a gene: 12. CDR3 nucleotide sequence: TGTGCCAGTAGTACGAGAGGGGACAGGGGGTTCGAACAGTACTTC. It specifies CASSTRGDRGFEQYF.

The chain recombines TRBV4-2 with TRBJ1-4; tentatively, D is TRBD1 (5 bases). This CDR3 comprises 16 residues. Trimming took 1 base from V and 0 from J, leaving 9 bases between them. Germline V gene lookup returns CDR1 LGHNA and CDR2 YNFKEQ. In DNA, the CDR3 is TGTGCCAGCAGCCAAGTAGCAGGGACAACTAATGAAAAACTGTTTTTT. Residues: CASSQVAGTTNEKLFF.

J is TRBJ1-5 and V is TRBV9; perhaps TRBD1 as D (5 bases). The CDR3 covers 15 residues. Trimming took off 2 bases at V and 8 bases at J, with 17 bases between the two ends. From germline, CDR1 is SGDLS and CDR2 YYNGEE. CDR3: CASSVLGQVQEPQHF. Written as DNA, the CDR3 is TGTGCCAGCAGCGTCCTGGGGCAGGTCCAAGAGCCCCAGCATTTT.

The chain has TRBV25-1 and TRBJ1-1; TRBD1 agrees at 8 bases. Germline V gene data show CDR1 as MGHDK and CDR2 as SYGVNS. With 4 bases clipped from V and 2 bases from J, the junction kept 3 bases outside the gene matches. The CDR3 has 14 amino acids. CDR3 in amino acids: CASSVGQGNTEAFF. CDR3 bases: TGTGCCAGCAGTGTTGGACAGGGCAACACTGAAGCTTTCTTT.